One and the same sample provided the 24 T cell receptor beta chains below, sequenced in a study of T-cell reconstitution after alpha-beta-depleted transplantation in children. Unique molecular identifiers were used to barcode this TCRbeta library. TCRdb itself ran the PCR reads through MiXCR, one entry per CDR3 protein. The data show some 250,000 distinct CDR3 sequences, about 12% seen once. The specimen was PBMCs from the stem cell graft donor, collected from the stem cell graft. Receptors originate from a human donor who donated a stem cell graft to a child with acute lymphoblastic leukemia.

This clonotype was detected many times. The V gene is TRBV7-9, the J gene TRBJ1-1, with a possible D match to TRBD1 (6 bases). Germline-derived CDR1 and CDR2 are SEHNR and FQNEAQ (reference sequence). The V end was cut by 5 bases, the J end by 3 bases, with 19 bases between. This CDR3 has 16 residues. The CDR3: CASSASGGGAYTEAFF. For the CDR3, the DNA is TGTGCCAGCAGCGCTAGCGGGGGGGGCGCATACACTGAAGCTTTCTTT.

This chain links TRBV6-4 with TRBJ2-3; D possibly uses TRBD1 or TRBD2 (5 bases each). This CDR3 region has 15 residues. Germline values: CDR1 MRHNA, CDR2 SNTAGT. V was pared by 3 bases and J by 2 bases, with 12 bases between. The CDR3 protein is CASSEGRGDTDTQYF. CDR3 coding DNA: TGTGCCAGCAGTGAAGGGAGAGGGGACACAGATACGCAGTATTTT.

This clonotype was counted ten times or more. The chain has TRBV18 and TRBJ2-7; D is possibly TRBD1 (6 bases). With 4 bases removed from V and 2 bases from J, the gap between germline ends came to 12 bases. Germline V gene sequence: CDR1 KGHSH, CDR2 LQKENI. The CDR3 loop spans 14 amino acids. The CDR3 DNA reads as TGTGCCAGCTCACTGACAGGTTCGACCTACGAGCAGTACTTC. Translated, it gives CASSLTGSTYEQYF.

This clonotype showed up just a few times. This CDR3 is CSASWGIYGYTF. CDR3 sequence (DNA): TGCAGTGCTAGTTGGGGAATCTATGGCTACACCTTC. V usage is TRBV20-1 and J usage is TRBJ1-2; D is unresolved. Trimming cost V 3 bases and J 4 bases, with 9 bases left between them. This CDR3 contains 12 residues. The germline V gene encodes CDR1 DFQATT and CDR2 SNEGSKA (reference sequence).

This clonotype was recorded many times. CDR3 sequence: CASSWMTGAYEQYF. DNA for the CDR3: TGTGCCAGCAGCTGGATGACAGGAGCCTACGAGCAGTACTTC. This sequence joins TRBV5-5 and TRBJ2-7; D perhaps matches TRBD1 (6 bases). Looked up from germline, CDR1 is SGHKS and CDR2 is YYEKEE (reference sequence). V gave up 3 bases and J gave up 2 bases, with 12 bases separating them. This CDR3 is 14 amino acids long.

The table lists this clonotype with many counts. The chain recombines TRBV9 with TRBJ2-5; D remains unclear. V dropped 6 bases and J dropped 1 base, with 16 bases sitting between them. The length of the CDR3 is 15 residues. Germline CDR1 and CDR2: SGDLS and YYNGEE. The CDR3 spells CASTPGTSFQETQYF. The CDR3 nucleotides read TGTGCCAGCACCCCGGGCACATCGTTCCAAGAGACCCAGTACTTC.

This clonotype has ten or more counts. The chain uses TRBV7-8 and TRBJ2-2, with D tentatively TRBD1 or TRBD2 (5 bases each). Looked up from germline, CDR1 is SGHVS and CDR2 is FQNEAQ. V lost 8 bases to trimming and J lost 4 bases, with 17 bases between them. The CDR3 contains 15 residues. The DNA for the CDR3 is TGTGCCAGCCGGCCAGGGCGGGTATTCACCGGGGAGCTGTTTTTT. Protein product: CASRPGRVFTGELFF.

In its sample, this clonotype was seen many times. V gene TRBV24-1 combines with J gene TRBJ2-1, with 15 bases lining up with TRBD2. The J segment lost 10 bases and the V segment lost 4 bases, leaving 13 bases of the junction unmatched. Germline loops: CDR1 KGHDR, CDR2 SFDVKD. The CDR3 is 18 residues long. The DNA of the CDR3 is TGTGCCACCAGTGACTCCAGGACTAGCGGGAGGGCCACCCGAGAGCAGTTCTTC. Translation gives CATSDSRTSGRATREQFF.

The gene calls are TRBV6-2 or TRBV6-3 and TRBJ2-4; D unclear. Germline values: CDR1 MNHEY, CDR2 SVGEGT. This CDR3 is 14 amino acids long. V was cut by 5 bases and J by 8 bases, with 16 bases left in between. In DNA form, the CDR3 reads TGTGCCAGCAGTCCCATGCGCCTGGCCGACATTCAGTACTTC. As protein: CASSPMRLADIQYF.

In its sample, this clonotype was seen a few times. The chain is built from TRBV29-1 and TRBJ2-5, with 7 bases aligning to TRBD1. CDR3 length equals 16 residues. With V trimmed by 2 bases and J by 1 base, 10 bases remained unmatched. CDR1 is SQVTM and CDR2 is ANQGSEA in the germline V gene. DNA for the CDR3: TGCAGCGTTGAACCTATACGGGACAGAGTCCAAGAGACCCAGTACTTC. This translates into CSVEPIRDRVQETQYF.

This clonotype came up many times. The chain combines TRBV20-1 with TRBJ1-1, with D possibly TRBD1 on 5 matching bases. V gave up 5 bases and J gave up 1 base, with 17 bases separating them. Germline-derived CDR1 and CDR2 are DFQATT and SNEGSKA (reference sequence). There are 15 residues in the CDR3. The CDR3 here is CSAAGSIEGNTEAFF. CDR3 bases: TGCAGTGCTGCAGGGAGTATCGAGGGGAACACTGAAGCTTTCTTT.

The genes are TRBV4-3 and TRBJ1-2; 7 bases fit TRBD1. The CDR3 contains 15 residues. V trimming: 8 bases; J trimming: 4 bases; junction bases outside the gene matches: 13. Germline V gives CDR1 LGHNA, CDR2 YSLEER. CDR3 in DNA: TGCGCCAGCGCCTTAGGTTCCGGGACAGCCTATGGCTACACCTTC. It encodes CASALGSGTAYGYTF.

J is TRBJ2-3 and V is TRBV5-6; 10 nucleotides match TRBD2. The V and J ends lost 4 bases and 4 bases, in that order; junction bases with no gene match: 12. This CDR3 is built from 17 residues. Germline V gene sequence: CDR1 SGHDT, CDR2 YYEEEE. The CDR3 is CASSGPPGLARADTQYF. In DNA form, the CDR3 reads TGTGCCAGCAGCGGACCACCGGGACTAGCGAGGGCAGATACGCAGTATTTT.

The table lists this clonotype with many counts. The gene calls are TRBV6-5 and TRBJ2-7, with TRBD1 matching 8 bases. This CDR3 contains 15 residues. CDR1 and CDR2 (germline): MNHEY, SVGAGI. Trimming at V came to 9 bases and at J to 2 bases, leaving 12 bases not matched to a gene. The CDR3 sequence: CASSVTGTGAYEQYF. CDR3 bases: TGTGCCAGTTCGGTAACCGGGACAGGAGCCTACGAGCAGTACTTC.

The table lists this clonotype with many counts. CDR3 loop: CASSSDSEQYF. CDR3 DNA sequence: TGTGCCAGCAGTTCCGATAGCGAGCAGTACTTC. This chain links TRBV28 with TRBJ2-7; D not resolved. V shed 4 bases and J shed 6 bases, with 7 bases lying between them. The CDR3 has 11 amino acids. Germline V lookup: CDR1 MDHEN, CDR2 SYDVKM.

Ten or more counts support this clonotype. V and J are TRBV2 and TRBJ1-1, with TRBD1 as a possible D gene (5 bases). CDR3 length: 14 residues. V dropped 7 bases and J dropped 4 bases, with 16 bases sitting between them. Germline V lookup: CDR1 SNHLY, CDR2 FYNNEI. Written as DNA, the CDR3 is TGTGCCAGCACCCTAAGCAACGGGGGCACTGAAGCTTTCTTT. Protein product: CASTLSNGGTEAFF.

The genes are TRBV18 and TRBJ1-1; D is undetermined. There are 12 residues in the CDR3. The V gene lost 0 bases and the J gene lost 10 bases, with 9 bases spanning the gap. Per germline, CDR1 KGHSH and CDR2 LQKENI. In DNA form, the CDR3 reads TGTGCCAGCTCACCACCTCGAGGCCGAGCTTTCTTT. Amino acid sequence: CASSPPRGRAFF.

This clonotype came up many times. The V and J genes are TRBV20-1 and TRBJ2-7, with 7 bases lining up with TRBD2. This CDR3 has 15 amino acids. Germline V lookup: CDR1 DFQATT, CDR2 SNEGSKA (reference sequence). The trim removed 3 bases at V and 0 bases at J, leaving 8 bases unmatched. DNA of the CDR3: TGCAGTGCTAGTTGGCTAGCGGTGAGCTCCTACGAGCAGTACTTC. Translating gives CSASWLAVSSYEQYF.

The CDR3 sequence: CASSFWTGSGEQYF. DNA of the CDR3: TGTGCCAGCAGCTTCTGGACAGGGTCAGGCGAGCAGTACTTC. The chain has TRBV7-2 and TRBJ2-7, with TRBD1 matching over 8 bases. Trimming removed 3 bases from V and 6 bases from J; junction bases left unmatched: 7. The germline V gene has CDR1 SGHTA and CDR2 FQGNSA. This CDR3 comprises 14 residues. Drawing the rest from reference TRBV7-2 and TRBJ2-7, the complete variable domain is GAGVSQSPSNKVTEKGKDVELRCDPISGHTALYWYRQSLGQGLEFLIYFQGNSAPDKSGLPSDRFSAERTGGSVSTLTIQRTQQEDSAVYLCASSFWTGSGEQYFGPGTRLTVT.

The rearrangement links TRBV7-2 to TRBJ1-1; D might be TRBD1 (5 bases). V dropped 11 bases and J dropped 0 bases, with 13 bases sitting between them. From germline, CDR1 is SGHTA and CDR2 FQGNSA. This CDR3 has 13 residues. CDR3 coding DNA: TGTGCCCCTGGGAGGGGTATGAACACTGAAGCTTTCTTT. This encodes CAPGRGMNTEAFF.

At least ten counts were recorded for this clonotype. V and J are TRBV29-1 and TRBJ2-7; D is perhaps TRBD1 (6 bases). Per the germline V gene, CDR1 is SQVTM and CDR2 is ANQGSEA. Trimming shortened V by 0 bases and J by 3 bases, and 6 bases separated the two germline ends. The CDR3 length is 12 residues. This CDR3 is CSVEEQGYEQYF. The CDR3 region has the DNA TGCAGCGTTGAAGAACAGGGCTACGAGCAGTACTTC.

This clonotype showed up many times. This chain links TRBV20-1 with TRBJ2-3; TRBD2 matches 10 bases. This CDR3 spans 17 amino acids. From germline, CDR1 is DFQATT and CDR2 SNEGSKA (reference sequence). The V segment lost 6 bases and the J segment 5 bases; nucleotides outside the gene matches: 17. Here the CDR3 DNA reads TGCAGTGCAGACGGGGGGTCAGCGGGGGGGCTTATAGATACGCAGTATTTT. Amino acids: CSADGGSAGGLIDTQYF.

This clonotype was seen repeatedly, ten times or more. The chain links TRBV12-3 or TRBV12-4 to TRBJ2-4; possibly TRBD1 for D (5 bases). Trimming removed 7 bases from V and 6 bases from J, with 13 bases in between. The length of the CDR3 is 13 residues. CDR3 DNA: TGTGCCAGCAAGGGGCTATCGCTAAACATTCAGTACTTC. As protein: CASKGLSLNIQYF.

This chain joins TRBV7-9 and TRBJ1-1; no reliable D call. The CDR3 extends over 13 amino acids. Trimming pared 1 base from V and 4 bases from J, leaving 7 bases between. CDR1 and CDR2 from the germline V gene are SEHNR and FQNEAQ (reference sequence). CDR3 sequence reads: CASSLEEITEAFF. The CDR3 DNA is TGTGCCAGCAGCTTAGAAGAGATCACTGAAGCTTTCTTT. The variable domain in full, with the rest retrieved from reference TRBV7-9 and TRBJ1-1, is DTGVSQNPRHKITKRGQNVTFRCDPISEHNRLYWYRQTLGQGPEFLTYFQNEAQLEKSRLLSDRFSAERPKGSFSTLEIQRTEQGDSAMYLCASSLEEITEAFFGQGTRLTVV.